This T cell receptor (beta chain) was found in a study of shared clonotypes between healthy human individuals. V was pared by 5 bases and J by 0 bases, with 7 bases between. Germline V lookup: CDR1 SGHVS, CDR2 FNYEAQ. This CDR3 has 14 residues. TCRdb's copy holds only in-frame clones and misses some; the assay was immunoSEQ multiplex PCR. The table records 2 million to 2.5 million clones, about nine tenths of them present only once. The source of this sequence is a man in his late teens or twenties in good health. Some clones in this sample may be carry-over from other donors' samples. Sequenced: naive CD4+ T cells from PBMCs. As to subset: CD45RA+ positively selected. The chain couples TRBV7-6 to TRBJ1-4, with unresolved D. CDR3 in amino acids: CASSAQATNEKLFF. The CDR3 DNA reads TGTGCCAGCAGCGCACAAGCAACTAATGAAAAACTGTTTTTT.